This TCR beta chain appears in the sequencing data of a study of blood T cell repertoires in COVID-19. Study-level background: There were acute and convalescent COVID-19 samples, and they came from the United States, Italy and Spain. The analysed material was cDNA or gDNA that came from T cells, B-cell-depleted T cells, or PBMCs.

The repertoire was sequenced with immunoSEQ multiplex PCR; TCRdb's copy has only in-frame clones and lacks some. The sample shows more than 350,000 clones, around 87% of them seen only once. Germline lookup yields CDR1 SGHTS and CDR2 YDEGEE. Trimming took 3 bases from V and 10 from J; bases not matched to a gene: 11. This CDR3 contains 14 residues. The sequencing input was PBMCs or T cells enriched from blood (not recorded which). The sequence came from a woman aged 45-65 years who had recovered from COVID-19. This chain connects TRBV5-8 to TRBJ1-1; 8 bases line up with TRBD1. CDR3 coding DNA: TGTGCCAGCAGCTGGGGGGGACAGGACCACGGAGCTTTCTTT. Translation: CASSWGGQDHGAFF.